Below are 28 T cell receptor beta chains sequenced from a single sample in a study of shared clonotypes between healthy human individuals. As defined, naive CD8 cells were CD45RO-negative and positively selected for CCR7, with terminally differentiated effector memory CD45RA+ cells excluded. Measured with immunoSEQ multiplex PCR; TCRdb has only the in-frame clones, and not every one. The data contain roughly 2.1 million clones, under 95% of them singletons. Sequencing input: naive CD8+ T cells from PBMCs. Receptors originate from a man aged 18 to 30 in good health. Some clones in this sample may be carry-over from other donors' samples.

The CDR3 region has the DNA TGTGCCAGCAGCACACCCCTTAGAGCGGGCTCCTACGAGCAGTACTTC. As protein: CASSTPLRAGSYEQYF. The rearrangement joins TRBV9 to TRBJ2-7; tentative D call: TRBD2 (6 bases). Germline-derived CDR1 and CDR2 are SGDLS and YYNGEE. This CDR3 region has 16 residues. V lost 4 bases and J 0 bases, leaving 17 bases between the germline ends.

The gene calls are TRBV15 and TRBJ1-2, with D perhaps matching TRBD1 (5 bases). The V end was cut by 5 bases, the J end by 6 bases, with 22 bases between. Germline V gene data show CDR1 as LNHNV and CDR2 as YYDKDF (reference sequence). The CDR3 totals 16 residues. The CDR3 DNA sequence: TGTGCCACCAGCCCTAACAGGATCTCGGTCGTGGATGGCTACACCTTC. Amino acids: CATSPNRISVVDGYTF.

This clone was observed a single time. V usage is TRBV27 and J usage is TRBJ2-7, with 9 bases aligning to TRBD1. The V and J ends lost 3 bases and 3 bases, in that order; junction bases with no gene match: 6. Germline V gene lookup returns CDR1 MNHEY and CDR2 SMNVEV (reference sequence). This CDR3 is 15 amino acids long. CDR3 nucleotides: TGTGCCAGCAGTTTTACACCGGGACAGGGCTACGAGCAGTACTTC. Its protein product is CASSFTPGQGYEQYF.

The chain joins TRBV4-3 to TRBJ1-2, with 7 positions matching TRBD1. This CDR3 region has 15 residues. Germline-derived CDR1 and CDR2 are LGHNA and YSLEER. The V and J ends lost 2 bases and 4 bases, in that order; junction bases with no gene match: 7. This chain's CDR3 is CASSQKRQGGYGYTF. CDR3 nucleotides: TGCGCCAGCAGCCAAAAAAGACAGGGAGGCTATGGCTACACCTTC.

The gene calls are TRBV7-9 and TRBJ1-1; D perhaps matches TRBD1 (6 bases). The V end lost 7 bases, the J end lost 4 bases, and 13 bases lay between the germline ends. Per germline, CDR1 SEHNR and CDR2 FQNEAQ (reference sequence). The CDR3 spans 13 residues. The CDR3 coding sequence is TGTGCCAGCAACTGGATAGGGGGCACTGAAGCTTTCTTT. Its translation: CASNWIGGTEAFF.

The chain links TRBV5-8 to TRBJ2-1, with TRBD2 matching 8 bases. The CDR3 extends over 15 amino acids. V shed 4 bases, J shed 4 bases, and the junction held 7 bases outside the gene matches. CDR1 SGHTS and CDR2 YDEGEE come from the germline V gene. CDR3 coding DNA: TGTGCCAGCAGCCCAGTAGCGGGAACATACAATGAGCAGTTCTTC. Its translation: CASSPVAGTYNEQFF.

The chain uses TRBV7-6 and TRBJ1-2, with a weak D call TRBD1 (6 bases). Germline V gene data show CDR1 as SGHVS and CDR2 as FNYEAQ. V lost 1 base to trimming and J lost 4 bases, with 19 bases between them. The CDR3 length is 17 residues. In DNA form, the CDR3 reads TGTGCCAGCAGCTTAGTAGGTGCGGGGACACCCGGCTATGGCTACACCTTC. As protein: CASSLVGAGTPGYGYTF.

The chain recombines TRBV7-8 with TRBJ2-3; D gene unclear. The CDR3 contains 15 residues. V was cut by 3 bases and J by 1 base, with 11 bases left in between. Germline V CDR1 and CDR2: SGHVS, FQNEAQ. CDR3 protein: CASSFAARGTDTQYF. The CDR3 DNA reads TGTGCCAGCAGCTTCGCGGCAAGAGGCACAGATACGCAGTATTTT.

The rearrangement links TRBV5-4 to TRBJ2-1, with D perhaps TRBD2 (6 bases). Trimming stripped 0 bases from V and 8 bases from J, with 12 bases between. The V gene's germline CDR1 is SGHNT and CDR2 YYREEE (reference sequence). The CDR3 sequence is 14 residues long. CDR3 in amino acids: CASSLGLVVYEQFF. DNA for the CDR3: TGTGCCAGCAGCTTGGGACTAGTTGTCTATGAGCAGTTCTTC.

V is TRBV7-9 and J is TRBJ2-2; 10 positions match TRBD2. The trim removed 4 bases at V and 5 bases at J, leaving 7 bases unmatched. This CDR3 spans 16 amino acids. CDR1 is SEHNR and CDR2 is FQNEAQ in the germline V gene (reference sequence). The CDR3 DNA sequence: TGTGCCAGCAGCTCTCCCAGGACTAGCGGAACCGGGGAGCTGTTTTTT. Translating it yields CASSSPRTSGTGELFF.

J is TRBJ2-7 and V is TRBV27; 10 bases map to TRBD2. V shed 0 bases, J shed 1 base, and the junction held 6 bases outside the gene matches. Looked up from germline, CDR1 is MNHEY and CDR2 is SMNVEV (reference sequence). The CDR3 is 17 amino acids. CDR3 sequence reads: CASSLSWGLALSYEQYF. The CDR3 nucleotides read TGTGCCAGCAGTTTATCATGGGGACTAGCGCTTTCCTACGAGCAGTACTTC.

The gene calls are TRBV28 and TRBJ1-1, with 9 bases aligning to TRBD1. J gave up 5 bases and V 5 bases, and 12 bases lay outside the gene matches. CDR1 and CDR2 from the germline V gene are MDHEN and SYDVKM. This CDR3 comprises 16 residues. Written as DNA, the CDR3 is TGTGCCAGCAGTGAACGAGCCGGGACAGGGAAGACTGAAGCTTTCTTT. It codes for CASSERAGTGKTEAFF.

This rearrangement joins TRBV5-5 to TRBJ2-1; maybe TRBD2 (6 bases). The CDR3 has 13 residues. Trimming took off 4 bases at V and 10 bases at J, with 15 bases between the two ends. CDR1 is SGHKS, CDR2 YYEKEE, per germline (reference sequence). Written as DNA, the CDR3 is TGTGCCAGCAGCGGGGGGTCGAGGAGAGAGCAGTTCTTC. This gives the protein CASSGGSRREQFF.

The J gene is TRBJ1-3, the V gene TRBV7-9, with TRBD1 identical over 12 bases. Trimming removed 6 bases from V and 4 bases from J; junction bases left unmatched: 10. The CDR3 is made up of 17 amino acids. Germline CDR1 is SEHNR and CDR2 is FQNEAQ (reference sequence). The chain's CDR3 is CASSPQKGQGAGNTIYF. CDR3 coding DNA: TGTGCCAGCAGTCCCCAAAAGGGACAGGGGGCCGGAAACACCATATATTTT.

The chain couples TRBV7-2 to TRBJ2-7; possible D gene TRBD1, 6 bases. Trimming stripped 1 base from V and 2 bases from J, with 18 bases between. The germline gives CDR1 SGHTA, CDR2 FQGNSA. This CDR3 region has 17 residues. The CDR3 is CASSLEIWQGKAYEQYF. The CDR3 DNA reads TGTGCCAGCAGCTTAGAGATCTGGCAGGGGAAGGCCTACGAGCAGTACTTC.

The V and J genes are TRBV5-1 and TRBJ2-7, with D perhaps matching TRBD1 (6 bases). Trimming took off 1 base at V and 0 bases at J, with 14 bases between the two ends. The CDR3 has 16 residues. Germline CDR1 SGHRS, CDR2 YFSETQ. CDR3 loop: CASSLYPGAHSYEQYF. The DNA of the CDR3 is TGCGCCAGCAGCTTGTATCCAGGGGCCCACTCCTACGAGCAGTACTTC.

The chain recombines TRBV27 with TRBJ2-2; TRBD2 might be the D (5 bases). This CDR3 contains 13 residues. CDR1 and CDR2 from the germline V gene are MNHEY and SMNVEV (reference sequence). With 5 bases removed from V and 7 bases from J, the gap between germline ends came to 11 bases. DNA for the CDR3: TGTGCCAGCAGTCGCGGGCCAATCGGGGAGCTGTTTTTT. This encodes CASSRGPIGELFF.

The chain employs TRBV29-1 and TRBJ1-2; D possibly corresponds to TRBD1 (5 bases). Trimming stripped 7 bases from V and 4 bases from J, with 13 bases between. CDR1 is SQVTM and CDR2 is ANQGSEA in the germline V gene. The CDR3 length is 12 residues. The CDR3 DNA reads as TGCAGCGCCGGGACTCCTAGCTATGGCTACACCTTC. The encoded protein is CSAGTPSYGYTF.

This clone has just one count. This sequence joins TRBV7-8 and TRBJ2-1; TRBD2 matches at 8 bases. The CDR3 length is 18 residues. Trimming took 5 bases from V and 7 from J; bases not matched to a gene: 19. CDR1 is SGHVS, CDR2 FQNEAQ, per germline. In nucleotides, the CDR3 is TGTGCCAGCAGCCTACGGGAGGGAGACGGGAGGGCCGGAAATGAGCAGTTCTTC. Amino acid sequence: CASSLREGDGRAGNEQFF.

The chain employs TRBV28 and TRBJ2-1; D gene uncertain. Trimming removed 5 bases from V and 9 bases from J, with 8 bases in between. The CDR3 contains 11 residues. The germline gives CDR1 MDHEN, CDR2 SYDVKM. As DNA, the CDR3 is TGTGCCAGCAGTCTCCCCGGTGAGCAGTTCTTC. Its translation: CASSLPGEQFF.

This sequence joins TRBV7-9 and TRBJ1-2, with D hard to call. V was shortened by 6 bases and J by 4 bases, with 12 bases between the two germline ends. CDR3 size: 13 residues. From germline, CDR1 is SEHNR and CDR2 FQNEAQ (reference sequence). The CDR3 region is CASRGSLSYGYTF. The CDR3 DNA reads as TGTGCCAGCAGGGGCAGCCTCTCCTATGGCTACACCTTC.

The V call is TRBV9, the J call TRBJ1-4; perhaps TRBD1 as D (6 bases). Germline V gives CDR1 SGDLS, CDR2 YYNGEE. Trimming shortened V by 3 bases and J by 4 bases, and 13 bases separated the two germline ends. The CDR3 contains 15 residues. CDR3 nucleotide sequence: TGTGCCAGCAGCGGACTACAGGGAATTAATGAAAAACTGTTTTTT. Its translation is CASSGLQGINEKLFF. Full variable domain (missing parts from reference TRBV9 and TRBJ1-4): DSGVTQTPKHLITATGQRVTLRCSPRSGDLSVYWYQQSLDQGLQFLIQYYNGEERAKGNILERFSAQQFPDLHSELNLSSLELGDSALYFCASSGLQGINEKLFFGSGTQLSVL.

This clone occurred once. The chain joins TRBV15 to TRBJ1-1; TRBD1 matches 7 bases. The CDR3 has 16 amino acids. J lost 0 bases, V lost 3 bases, and 7 bases had no gene match. Germline V gives CDR1 LNHNV, CDR2 YYDKDF (reference sequence). CDR3 sequence (DNA): TGTGCCACCAGCAGGGACAGGTCGGTTATGAACACTGAAGCTTTCTTT. It specifies CATSRDRSVMNTEAFF. The entire variable domain, with the rest obtained from reference TRBV15 and TRBJ1-1, is as follows: DAMVIQNPRYQVTQFGKPVTLSCSQTLNHNVMYWYQQKSSQAPKLLFHYYDKDFNNEADTPDNFQSRRPNTSFCFLDIRSPGLGDTAMYLCATSRDRSVMNTEAFFGQGTRLTVV.

This chain connects TRBV28 to TRBJ2-1; D tentatively fits TRBD1 or TRBD2 (5 bases each). The CDR3 has 15 amino acids. In germline, CDR1 is MDHEN, CDR2 SYDVKM. V lost 7 bases and J lost 2, with 15 bases in between. In DNA form, the CDR3 reads TGTGCCAGCACTGGGGACGTAGGCGCCTACAATGAGCAGTTCTTC. Its translation: CASTGDVGAYNEQFF.

V and J are TRBV14 and TRBJ1-4; no clear D gene. CDR1 SGHDN and CDR2 FVKESK come from the germline V gene. V lost 4 bases, J lost 9 bases, and 24 bases lay in between. There are 17 residues in the CDR3. CDR3 sequence (DNA): TGTGCCAGCAGCCGCACATGCCGGTCAGGCTACCGAAAAAAACTGTTTTTT. It translates to CASSRTCRSGYRKKLFF.

The chain is built from TRBV7-9 and TRBJ2-1; D might be TRBD2 (5 bases). Germline CDR1 and CDR2: SEHNR and FQNEAQ (reference sequence). CDR3 length: 16 residues. V lost 4 bases, J lost 0 bases, and 13 bases lay in between. CDR3 loop: CASSSPEGVSYNEQFF. The CDR3 region has the DNA TGTGCCAGCAGCTCCCCCGAGGGAGTCTCCTACAATGAGCAGTTCTTC. The whole variable domain, remainder taken from reference TRBV7-9 and TRBJ2-1, is DTGVSQNPRHKITKRGQNVTFRCDPISEHNRLYWYRQTLGQGPEFLTYFQNEAQLEKSRLLSDRFSAERPKGSFSTLEIQRTEQGDSAMYLCASSSPEGVSYNEQFFGPGTRLTVL.

This sequence joins TRBV7-7 and TRBJ1-4; possible D gene TRBD1, 5 bases. Germline lookup yields CDR1 SSHAT and CDR2 FNYEAQ (reference sequence). CDR3 length equals 13 residues. Trimming removed 5 bases at V and 8 bases at J, with 12 bases between. The CDR3 nucleotides are TGTGCCAGCAGCCCAGGGATCGGGGAAAAACTGTTTTTT. Translated, it gives CASSPGIGEKLFF.

The rearrangement joins TRBV27 to TRBJ1-2; no definite D call. The CDR3 sequence is 14 residues long. V lost 6 bases to trimming and J lost 3 bases, with 14 bases between them. CDR1 and CDR2 from the germline V gene are MNHEY and SMNVEV (reference sequence). In nucleotides, the CDR3 is TGTGCCAGCAGCTTGGGCACCCCCCACTATGGCTACACCTTC. The encoded protein is CASSLGTPHYGYTF.